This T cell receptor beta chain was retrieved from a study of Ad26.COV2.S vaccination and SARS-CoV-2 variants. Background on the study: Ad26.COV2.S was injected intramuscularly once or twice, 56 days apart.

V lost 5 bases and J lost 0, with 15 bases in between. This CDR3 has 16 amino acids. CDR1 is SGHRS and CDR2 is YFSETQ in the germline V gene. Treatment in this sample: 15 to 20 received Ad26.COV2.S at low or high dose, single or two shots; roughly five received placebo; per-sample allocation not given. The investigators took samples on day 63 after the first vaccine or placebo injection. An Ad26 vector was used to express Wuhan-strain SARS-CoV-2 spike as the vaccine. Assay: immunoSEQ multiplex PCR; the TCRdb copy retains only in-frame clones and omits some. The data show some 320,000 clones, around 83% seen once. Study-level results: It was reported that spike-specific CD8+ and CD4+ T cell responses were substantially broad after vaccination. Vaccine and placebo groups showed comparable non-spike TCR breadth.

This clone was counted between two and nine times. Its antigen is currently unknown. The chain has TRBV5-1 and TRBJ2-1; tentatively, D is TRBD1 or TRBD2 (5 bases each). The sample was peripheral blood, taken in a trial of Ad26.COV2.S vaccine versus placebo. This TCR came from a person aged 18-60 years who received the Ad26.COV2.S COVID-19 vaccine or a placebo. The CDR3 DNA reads TGCGCCAGCAGTCGGGACGGCTCGAGCTCCTACAATGAGCAGTTCTTC. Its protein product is CASSRDGSSSYNEQFF. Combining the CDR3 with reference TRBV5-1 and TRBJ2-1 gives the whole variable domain KAGVTQTPRYLIKTRGQQVTLSCSPISGHRSVSWYQQTPGQGLQFLFEYFSETQRNKGNFPGRFSGRQFSNSRSEMNVSTLELGDSALYLCASSRDGSSSYNEQFFGPGTRLTVL.